This record looks at one T cell receptor beta chain sequence and its context. Its specificity is unknown. The PCR had 60 Vbeta and 13 Jbeta primers. Generated by immunoSEQ multiplex PCR, the TCRdb table keeps only in-frame clones and is missing some. Of 150,000 or so clones in the sample, approximately 78% were seen once. The data were taken from a study of cytomegalovirus exposure and HLA in healthy donors. The CMV serostatus of this donor went unrecorded. Per germline, CDR1 PRHDT and CDR2 FYEKMQ (reference sequence). The CDR3 totals 16 residues. V lost 5 bases to trimming and J lost 7 bases; unmatched junction nucleotides: 11. Study results and caveats: Presence/absence analyses took donor sequencing depth as roughly uniform. For most TCR beta V segments, an earlier analysis put the productive rate at about 90% or about 30% of the time. Listed as cytomegalovirus-associated were 170 or so TCR beta chains.

The source is a human donor in good health. This chain links TRBV13 with TRBJ2-1, with 10 bases identical to TRBD1. Sequencing used PBMCs. CDR3 nucleotide sequence: TGTGCCAGCAGCACACGGGACAGGGGAGGGTTGAATGAGCAGTTCTTC. Encoded protein: CASSTRDRGGLNEQFF.